Sequencing of this T cell receptor beta chain was carried out in a study of a mutant IDH1 vaccine in newly diagnosed glioma. For this clone: Its target is unknown.

The method was immunoSEQ multiplex PCR; TCRdb's version includes in-frame clones alone and lacks a portion of them. The sample shows 35,000 to 45,000 clones, 80% to 90% of them seen only once. Time point indicated: week 5, during vaccination. Vaccine doses each comprised 300 ug of mutant IDH1 20-mer peptide, with topical imiquimod. The CDR3 spans 13 residues. The germline CDR1 and CDR2 sequences are SGDLS and YYNGEE. Trimming stripped 0 bases from V and 5 bases from J, with 8 bases between. This receptor was taken from a man in his fifties with glioma. The specimen comprised PBMCs, sampled from a glioma patient whose treatment included an IDH1 peptide vaccine. The rearrangement links TRBV9 to TRBJ2-5; D is undetermined. CDR3 amino acids: CASSVAGSETQYF. The CDR3 DNA is TGTGCCAGCAGCGTAGCCGGGTCGGAGACCCAGTACTTC. The complete variable domain, with remaining parts taken from reference TRBV9 and TRBJ2-5, reads DSGVTQTPKHLITATGQRVTLRCSPRSGDLSVYWYQQSLDQGLQFLIQYYNGEERAKGNILERFSAQQFPDLHSELNLSSLELGDSALYFCASSVAGSETQYFGPGTRLLVL.